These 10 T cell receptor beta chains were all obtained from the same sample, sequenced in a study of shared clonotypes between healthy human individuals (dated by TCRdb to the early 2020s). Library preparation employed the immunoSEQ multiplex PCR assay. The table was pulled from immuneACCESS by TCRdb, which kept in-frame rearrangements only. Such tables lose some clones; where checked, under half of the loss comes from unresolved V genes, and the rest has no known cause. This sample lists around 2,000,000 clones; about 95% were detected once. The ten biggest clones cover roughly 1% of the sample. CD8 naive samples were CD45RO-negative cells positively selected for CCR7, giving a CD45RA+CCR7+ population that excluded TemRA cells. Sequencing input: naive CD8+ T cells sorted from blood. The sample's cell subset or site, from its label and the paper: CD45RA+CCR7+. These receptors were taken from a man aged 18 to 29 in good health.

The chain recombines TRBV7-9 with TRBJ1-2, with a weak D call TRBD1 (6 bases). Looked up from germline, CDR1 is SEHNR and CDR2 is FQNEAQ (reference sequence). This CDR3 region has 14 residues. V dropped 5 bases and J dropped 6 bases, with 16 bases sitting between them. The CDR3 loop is CASSKAGEEDGYTF. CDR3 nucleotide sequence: TGTGCCAGCAGCAAGGCAGGGGAGGAGGATGGCTACACCTTC.

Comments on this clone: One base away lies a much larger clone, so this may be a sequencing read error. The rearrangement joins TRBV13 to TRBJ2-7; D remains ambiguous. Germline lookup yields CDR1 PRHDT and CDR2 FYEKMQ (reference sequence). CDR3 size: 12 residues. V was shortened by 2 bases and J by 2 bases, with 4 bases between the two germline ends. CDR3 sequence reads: CASSLRTYEQYF. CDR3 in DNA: TGTGCCAGCAGCTTAAGAACCTACGAGCAGTACTTC.

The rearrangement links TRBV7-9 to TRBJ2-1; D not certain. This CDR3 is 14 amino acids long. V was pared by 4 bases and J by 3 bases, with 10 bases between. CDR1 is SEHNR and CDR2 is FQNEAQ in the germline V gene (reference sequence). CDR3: CASSYRLDYNEQFF. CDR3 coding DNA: TGTGCCAGCAGCTACCGACTTGACTACAATGAGCAGTTCTTC.

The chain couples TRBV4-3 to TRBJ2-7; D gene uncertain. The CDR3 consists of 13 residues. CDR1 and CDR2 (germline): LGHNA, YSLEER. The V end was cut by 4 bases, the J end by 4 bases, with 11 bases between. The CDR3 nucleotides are TGCGCCAGCAGCCCCATGGGGTCGTACGAGCAGTACTTC. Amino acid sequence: CASSPMGSYEQYF.

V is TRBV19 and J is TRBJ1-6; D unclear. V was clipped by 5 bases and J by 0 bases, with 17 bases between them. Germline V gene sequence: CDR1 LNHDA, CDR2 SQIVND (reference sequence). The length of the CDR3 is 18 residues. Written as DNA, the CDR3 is TGTGCCAGTAGTGCCTGGACGGCGAATAGCTCCTATAATTCACCCCTCCACTTT. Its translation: CASSAWTANSSYNSPLHF.

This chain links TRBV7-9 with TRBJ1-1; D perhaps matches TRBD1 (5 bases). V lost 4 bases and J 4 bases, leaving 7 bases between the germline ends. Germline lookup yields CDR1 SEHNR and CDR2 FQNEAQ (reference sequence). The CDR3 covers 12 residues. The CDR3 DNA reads TGTGCCAGCAGCTGGGGGGGCACTGAAGCTTTCTTT. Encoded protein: CASSWGGTEAFF. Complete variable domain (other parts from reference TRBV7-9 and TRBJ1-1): DTGVSQNPRHKITKRGQNVTFRCDPISEHNRLYWYRQTLGQGPEFLTYFQNEAQLEKSRLLSDRFSAERPKGSFSTLEIQRTEQGDSAMYLCASSWGGTEAFFGQGTRLTVV.

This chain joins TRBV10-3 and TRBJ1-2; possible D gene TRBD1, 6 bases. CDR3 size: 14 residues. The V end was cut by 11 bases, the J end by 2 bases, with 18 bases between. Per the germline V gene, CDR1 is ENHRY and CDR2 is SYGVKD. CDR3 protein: CASREGGENYGYTF. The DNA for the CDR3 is TGTGCCTCACGCGAGGGGGGGGAGAACTATGGCTACACCTTC.

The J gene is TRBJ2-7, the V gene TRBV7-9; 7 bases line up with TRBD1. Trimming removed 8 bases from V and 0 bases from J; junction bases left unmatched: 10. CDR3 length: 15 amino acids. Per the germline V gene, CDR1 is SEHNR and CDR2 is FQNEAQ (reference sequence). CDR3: CASSSGQKNSYEQYF. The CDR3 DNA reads TGTGCCAGCTCGTCGGGACAGAAAAACTCCTACGAGCAGTACTTC.

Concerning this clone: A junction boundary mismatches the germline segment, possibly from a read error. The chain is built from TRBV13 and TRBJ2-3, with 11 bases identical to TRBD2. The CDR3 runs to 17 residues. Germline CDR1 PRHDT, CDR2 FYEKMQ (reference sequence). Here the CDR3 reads CASSVGTSGRGPDTQYF. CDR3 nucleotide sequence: TGTGCCAGCAGCGTAGGGACTAGCGGTAGGGGTCCAGATACGCAGTATTTT.

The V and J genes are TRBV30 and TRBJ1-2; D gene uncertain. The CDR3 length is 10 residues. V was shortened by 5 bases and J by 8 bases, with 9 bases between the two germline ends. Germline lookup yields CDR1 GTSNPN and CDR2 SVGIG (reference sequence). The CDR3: CAWEVGGYTF. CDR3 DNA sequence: TGTGCCTGGGAGGTTGGGGGCTACACCTTC.